This is a list of T cell receptor beta chains from one sample in a study of blood T cell repertoires in COVID-19. Using immunoSEQ multiplex PCR, the repertoire was profiled, and TCRdb retains in-frame clones only, with some absent. The sample has hundreds of thousands of clones; approximately 86% are singletons. Input material: PBMCs or T cells enriched from blood (not recorded which). Receptors were obtained from a woman aged 25 to 39 with acute COVID-19. The CDR3 runs from the conserved cysteine through the conserved F or W. The D gene is left open where the match is weak. Size is omitted from some rows. Given values are once, few, many or a class for expanded clones.

TRBV7-3	16	NA	NA	TRBJ2-3	CASSLRSGGTTDTQYF	TGTGCCAGCAGCTTAAGGTCGGGGGGCACCACAGATACGCAGTATTTT
TRBV6-2/TRBV6-3	16	NA	TRBD1	TRBJ1-2	CASSGRGQPENYGYTF	TGTGCCAGCAGTGGACGGGGACAGCCTGAGAACTATGGCTACACCTTC
TRBV28	14	NA	TRBD2	TRBJ2-3	CASLGLAATDTQYF	TGTGCCAGCTTGGGACTAGCCGCCACAGATACGCAGTATTTT
TRBV10-3	16	NA	TRBD1	TRBJ1-6	CAISGRTGEGDSPLHF	TGTGCCATCAGTGGGAGGACAGGTGAAGGAGATTCACCCCTCCACTTT
TRBV5-1	17	NA	NA	TRBJ1-1	CASSLGVTFRGNTEAFF	TGCGCCAGCAGTTTGGGGGTCACCTTCAGGGGTAACACTGAAGCTTTCTTT
TRBV6-5	15	NA	NA	TRBJ1-5	CASSRGGEGYQPQHF	TGTGCCAGCAGTAGAGGAGGGGAAGGGTACCAGCCCCAGCATTTT
TRBV2	14	NA	NA	TRBJ1-5	CASKGSTSNQPQHF	TGTGCCAGCAAGGGGTCAACCAGCAATCAGCCCCAGCATTTT
TRBV29-1	15	NA	NA	TRBJ1-1	CSVWGSPTENTEAFF	TGCAGCGTGTGGGGCAGCCCAACGGAGAACACTGAAGCTTTCTTT
TRBV6-5	15	NA	NA	TRBJ1-2	CASSYSRTANYGYTF	TGTGCCAGCAGTTACTCGCGGACAGCTAACTATGGCTACACCTTC
TRBV30	14	NA	NA	TRBJ1-5	CAWKRGREGQPQHF	TGTGCCTGGAAAAGGGGCAGGGAGGGTCAGCCCCAGCATTTT
TRBV27	16	NA	TRBD2	TRBJ2-7	CASSSPGLAGTYEQYF	TGTGCCAGCAGTTCACCGGGACTAGCGGGAACCTACGAGCAGTACTTC
TRBV5-1	13	NA	NA	TRBJ1-5	CASSLDRDQPQHF	TGCGCCAGCAGCTTGGACAGGGATCAGCCCCAGCATTTT
TRBV27	18	NA	TRBD2	TRBJ2-1	CASSLLASGRADYNEQFF	TGTGCCAGCAGTTTATTGGCTAGCGGGAGGGCCGACTACAATGAGCAGTTCTTC
TRBV7-9	15	NA	TRBD1	TRBJ1-4	CASRSPGQGKEKLFF	TGTGCCAGCAGATCCCCGGGACAGGGTAAAGAAAAACTGTTTTTT
TRBV27	17	NA	TRBD1	TRBJ2-2	CASSTYGRTGPSGELFF	TGTGCCAGCAGTACCTACGGAAGGACAGGGCCCTCCGGGGAGCTGTTTTTT
TRBV15	16	NA	TRBD1	TRBJ1-4	CATSRAHNRGLEKLFF	TGTGCCACCAGCAGAGCTCACAACAGGGGACTTGAAAAACTGTTTTTT
TRBV14	11	NA	NA	TRBJ1-1	CASSDRHEAFF	TGTGCCAGCAGCGACAGGCATGAAGCTTTCTTT
TRBV7-6	16	NA	TRBD2	TRBJ2-2	CASSLVGGAMTGELFF	TGTGCCAGCAGCTTAGTCGGGGGGGCCATGACCGGGGAGCTGTTTTTT
TRBV6-5	15	NA	TRBD2	TRBJ2-2	CASSYAGGFSGELFF	TGTGCCAGCAGTTACGCGGGGGGATTTTCCGGGGAGCTGTTTTTT
TRBV28	14	once	NA	TRBJ2-3	CASSLFEGEHTQYF	TGTGCCAGCAGTTTATTTGAGGGAGAACATACGCAGTATTTT
TRBV3-1/TRBV3-2	12	NA	NA	TRBJ1-5	CASSQDSHHQHF	TGTGCCAGCAGCCAAGATAGTCACCACCAGCATTTT
TRBV29-1	13	NA	TRBD2	TRBJ2-7	CSATGLANYEQYF	TGCAGCGCTACGGGACTAGCAAACTACGAGCAGTACTTC
TRBV5-6	14	NA	NA	TRBJ1-4	CASSLGRVAEKLFF	TGTGCCAGCAGCTTGGGGAGGGTCGCTGAAAAACTGTTTTTT
TRBV2	15	few	NA	TRBJ1-1	CASRERGGTGTEAFF	TGTGCCAGCAGAGAACGTGGGGGGACGGGCACTGAAGCTTTCTTT
TRBV6-4	13	NA	TRBD2	TRBJ2-2	CASSDGGAGELFF	TGTGCCAGCAGTGACGGGGGGGCCGGGGAGCTGTTTTTT
TRBV20-1	13	NA	NA	TRBJ1-5	CSASRQGGQPQHF	TGCAGTGCTAGTCGGCAGGGTGGTCAGCCCCAGCATTTT
TRBV5-1	15	NA	TRBD1	TRBJ2-1	CASSLGQGASNEQFF	TGCGCCAGCAGCCTGGGACAGGGGGCCTCCAATGAGCAGTTCTTC
TRBV29-1	14	NA	NA	TRBJ2-1	CSVVRDFSYNEQFF	TGCAGCGTTGTACGGGACTTCTCCTACAATGAGCAGTTCTTC
TRBV15	12	NA	NA	TRBJ2-7	CATSGQSYEQYF	TGTGCCACCTCAGGCCAGTCCTACGAGCAGTACTTC
TRBV2	14	few	TRBD1	TRBJ1-6	CASMKGARNSPLHF	TGTGCCAGCATGAAGGGGGCTAGAAATTCACCCCTCCACTTT
TRBV24-1	13	few	NA	TRBJ1-2	CATGSTSGYGYTF	TGTGCCACCGGGAGCACCTCAGGCTATGGCTACACCTTC